One T cell receptor (beta chain) is described in this entry. This clonotype was counted at least ten times. Its antigen remains unidentified. There are no base qualities to consult, and no much larger clone falls within one base. For repertoire sequencing, the TCR beta CDR3 regions were amplified from RNA transcripts. The first round of RT-PCR was done with HTBI primers and the Qiagen OneStep RT-PCR kit, and was followed by a second round of multiplex PCR, then size selection and purification. The libraries underwent paired-end sequencing with 100 bp reads on an Illumina HiSeq2000. As for the authors' bioinformatics: Reads were processed with SOAPnuke, discarding reads with adapters, uncalled bases, mean Phred below 15, or no exact constant-primer or identifier match. COPE v1.2.5 was used to merge high-quality paired reads. Each unique nucleotide sequence was treated as a clonotype, and MiTCR v1.1 was used to align the clonotypes to the IMGT TRB V, D and J references. The analysis was limited to V-J combinations with a frequency above 0.0001, which together covered 99% to 99.2% of repertoires. For each V-J combination, a TCR clonal expansion and chaos score was defined as F50 clonal expansion divided by the chaos observed in the TCRdist matrix. Welch's t-statistics and random forest were used to reduce the features to about a dozen V-J combinations, which were then used as input to a naive Bayes classifier. Thyroid-blood repertoire similarity was quantified with the Morisita-Horn index. TCRdb cleaned the public reads at Q25 with fastp, built clones with MiXCR and kept in-frame beta chains. Rows matching on CDR3 protein sequence are summarized as one entry with the most common DNA and genes. The V and J calls reflect TCRdb's pipeline rather than the authors' work. Here the sample has over 500,000 distinct CDR3 sequences; about a fifth occur a single time. Of the sample, more than 5.5% is held by the ten largest clones.

The data were obtained in a study of Graves' ophthalmopathy and Graves' hyperthyroidism (dated by TCRdb to 2016 to 2018). In the study overall: Peripheral blood was collected at initial diagnosis, prior to any treatment. The study used signatures of the TCR beta repertoire to tell Graves' ophthalmopathy apart from Graves' hyperthyroidism and to predict which patients would progress to ophthalmopathy. In total, around 130 blood samples were TCR-sequenced: approximately 42 ophthalmopathy, over 70 hyperthyroidism and some 17 hyperthyroidism-to-ophthalmopathy patients. To explore V-J signatures that distinguish ophthalmopathy from hyperthyroidism, a discovery set of 90 to 100 patients was enrolled, made up of 43 with ophthalmopathy and roughly 57 with stable hyperthyroidism. An independent validation cohort comprised about 20 hyperthyroidism patients and 15 to 17 patients who later progressed from hyperthyroidism to ophthalmopathy. In over five hyperthyroidism patients, T-cell repertoires of thyroid tissue and blood were compared. Following sampling, methimazole starting at 30 mg daily was administered to hyperthyroidism patients, and high-dose intravenous methylprednisolone was administered to ophthalmopathy patients. For training and testing, the roughly 97 patients in the discovery cohort were randomly divided in a 7:3 ratio.

Study-wide findings and limitations: Most of the expanded thyroid clonotypes with a frequency above 0.001 were also detected in blood, and it was suggested that the thyroid immune response may be reflected by blood repertoires. In cross-validation, the 13-signature model distinguished ophthalmopathy from stable hyperthyroidism with just over 85% sensitivity and around 84% specificity, while in the test set the corresponding values were about 79% and 69%. In validation, the model predicted ophthalmopathy progression with about 71% sensitivity and 72.22% specificity; fewer than 15 predicted patients were CT-confirmed with GO in a median of approximately six months. Sample size was not predetermined statistically, and investigators were not blinded to group allocation.

The CDR3 runs 16 amino acids, cysteine and phenylalanine included. The sequence is cut down to CDR3 DNA, 48 bases in frame from base 1. Looking up the germline V gene (reference sequence) yields CDR1 PRHDT and CDR2 FYEKMQ. Trimming removed 2 bases from V and 9 bases from J; the gene matches leave 16 bases unexplained. Hyperthyroidism was considered stable if no progression to ophthalmopathy occurred within 18 months of follow-up. Patients with hyperthyroidism were aged 18 to 65 years, had been newly diagnosed, and had a disease duration of less than 2 months. Patients with other autoimmune diseases, uncontrolled infections, pregnancy or lactation were excluded from the study. Clinical symptoms, serum thyroxine, TRAb, thyroid ultrasound and orbital computed tomography formed the basis of the diagnosis. PBMCs were isolated from 10 ml of fresh peripheral blood by Ficoll-Paque density gradient centrifugation. Total RNA was extracted using Trizol reagent, and RNA quality was checked on an Agilent 2100 Bioanalyzer.

The V gene is TRBV13 and the J gene is TRBJ2-7, and TRBD2 matches 7 of the central bases. The sequenced sample consisted of peripheral blood. The TCR comes from a woman aged 18-29 years with stable Graves' hyperthyroidism. Some clones in this sample may be carry-over from other donors' samples. Donor details come from another sample of the same person, matched by shared clones. The CDR3 protein is CASSLTPYWSGVGQYF. The DNA is as follows: TGTGCCAGCAGCTTAACCCCATATTGGAGCGGGGTCGGGCAGTACTTC.